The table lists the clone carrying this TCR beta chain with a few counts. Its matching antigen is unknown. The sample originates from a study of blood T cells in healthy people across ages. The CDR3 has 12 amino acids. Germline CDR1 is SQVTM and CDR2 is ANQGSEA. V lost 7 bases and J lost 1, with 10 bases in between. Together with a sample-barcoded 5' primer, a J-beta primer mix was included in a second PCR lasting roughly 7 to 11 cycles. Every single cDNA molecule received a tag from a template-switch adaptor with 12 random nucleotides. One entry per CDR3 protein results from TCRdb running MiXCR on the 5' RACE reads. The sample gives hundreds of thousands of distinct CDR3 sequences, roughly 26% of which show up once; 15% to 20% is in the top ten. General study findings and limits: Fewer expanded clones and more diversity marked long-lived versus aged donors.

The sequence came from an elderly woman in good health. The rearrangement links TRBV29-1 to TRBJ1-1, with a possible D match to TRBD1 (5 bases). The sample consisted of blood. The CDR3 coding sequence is TGCAGCGGTCAGGGAGCGAACACTGAAGCTTTCTTT. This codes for CSGQGANTEAFF.